The T cell receptor (beta chain) described here comes from a study of shared T cell receptors in the human thymus. Germline values: CDR1 SGHRS, CDR2 YFSETQ. This CDR3 is built from 16 residues. Trimming cost V 1 base and J 9 bases; bases outside gene matches: 9. Some clones are missing from TCRdb's copy, which holds only in-frame ones; the method was immunoSEQ multiplex PCR. The data show hundreds of thousands of clones, with approximately 89% seen just once and roughly 0.0094% held by the top ten. The sample was also linked to a second study, of human thymus T cells. That paper notes: Thymic tissue was derived from resections collected during corrective heart surgery.

V gene TRBV5-1 combines with J gene TRBJ1-6; 8 bases map to TRBD1. The origin of this receptor is a boy under two years old with a congenital heart defect. Sequenced sample: thymocytes. CDR3 sequence (DNA): TGCGCCAGCAGCTTGAGAACCGGGACAGGACTTTCACCCCTCCACTTT. The encoded protein is CASSLRTGTGLSPLHF.